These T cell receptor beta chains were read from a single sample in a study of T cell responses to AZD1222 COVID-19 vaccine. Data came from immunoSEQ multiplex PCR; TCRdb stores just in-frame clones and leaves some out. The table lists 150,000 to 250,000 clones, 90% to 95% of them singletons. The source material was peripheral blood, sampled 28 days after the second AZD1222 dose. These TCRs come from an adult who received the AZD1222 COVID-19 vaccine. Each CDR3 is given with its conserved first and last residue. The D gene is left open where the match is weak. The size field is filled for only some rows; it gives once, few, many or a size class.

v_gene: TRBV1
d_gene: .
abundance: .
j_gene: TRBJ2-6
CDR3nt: TGCACCAGCAGCCAAGATAGGGGGGGCGGATGGGCCAACGTCCTGACTTTC
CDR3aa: CTSSQDRGGGWANVLTF

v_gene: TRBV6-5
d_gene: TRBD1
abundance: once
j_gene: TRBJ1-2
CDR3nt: TGTGCCAGCAGTTACCTGGGGCCAGGGGGCAGAGGCTACACCTTC
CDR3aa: CASSYLGPGGRGYTF

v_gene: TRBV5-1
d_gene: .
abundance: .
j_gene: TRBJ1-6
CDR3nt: TGCGCCAGCAGACCTGACGGGAGCTCCTATAATTCACCCCTCCACTTT
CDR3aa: CASRPDGSSYNSPLHF

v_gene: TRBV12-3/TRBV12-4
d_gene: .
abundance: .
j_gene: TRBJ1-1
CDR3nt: TGTGCCAGCAGAAGGACGGAGAACACTGAAGCTTTCTTT
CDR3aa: CASRRTENTEAFF

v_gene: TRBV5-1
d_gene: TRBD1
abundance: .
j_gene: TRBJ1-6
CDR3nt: TGCGCCAGCAGCTTGAACACAGGGGGCATCCCTAGTTCACCCCTCCACTTT
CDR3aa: CASSLNTGGIPSSPLHF

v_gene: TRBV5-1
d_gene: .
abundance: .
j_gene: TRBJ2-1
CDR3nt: TGCGCCAGCAGCTTGGGGCAGGGGACCATCTACAATGAGCAGTTCTTC
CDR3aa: CASSLGQGTIYNEQFF

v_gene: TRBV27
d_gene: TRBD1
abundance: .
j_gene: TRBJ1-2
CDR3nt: TGTGCCAGCAGTTTATCGACAGGGCATCAGCCGTATGGCTACACCTTC
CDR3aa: CASSLSTGHQPYGYTF

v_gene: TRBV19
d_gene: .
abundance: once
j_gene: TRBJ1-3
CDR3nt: TGTGCCAGTAGTACCAGCGGAGGGGGAAACACCATATATTTT
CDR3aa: CASSTSGGGNTIYF

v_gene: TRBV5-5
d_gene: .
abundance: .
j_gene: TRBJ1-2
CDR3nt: TGTGCCAGCAGCTTGGGTGGACTAGCCACATATGGCTACACCTTC
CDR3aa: CASSLGGLATYGYTF

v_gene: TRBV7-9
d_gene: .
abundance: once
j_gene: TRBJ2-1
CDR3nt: TGTGCCAGCAGCTTATCCATAGCGTCCTACTCCTACAATGAGCAGTTCTTC
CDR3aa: CASSLSIASYSYNEQFF

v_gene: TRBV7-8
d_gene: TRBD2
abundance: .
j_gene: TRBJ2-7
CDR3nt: TGTGCCAGCAGCTGGACTAGCGGGGGGGACTACGAGCAGTACTTC
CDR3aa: CASSWTSGGDYEQYF

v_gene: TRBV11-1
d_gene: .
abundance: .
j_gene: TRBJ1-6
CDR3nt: TGTGCCAGCAGCTTTCAGGGATGGATTTCACCCCTCCACTTT
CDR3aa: CASSFQGWISPLHF

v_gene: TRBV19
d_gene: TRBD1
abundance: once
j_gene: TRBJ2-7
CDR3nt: TGTGCCAGCCAGAGGGACAGAAGCTCCTACGAGCAGTACTTC
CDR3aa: CASQRDRSSYEQYF

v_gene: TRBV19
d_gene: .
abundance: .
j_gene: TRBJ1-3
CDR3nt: TGTGCCGGGTCGTCGGTTTTGGGAAACACCATATATTTT
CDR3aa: CAGSSVLGNTIYF

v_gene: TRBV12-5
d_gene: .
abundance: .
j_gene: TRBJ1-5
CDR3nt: TGTGCTAGTGGTTTGGTACTGGGGGGGGCGCGTACTCAGCCCCAGCATTTT
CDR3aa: CASGLVLGGARTQPQHF

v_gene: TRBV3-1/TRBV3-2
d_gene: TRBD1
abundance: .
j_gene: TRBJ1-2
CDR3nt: TGTGCCAGCAGCCAAGCGGGACAGGGGCGGTATGGCTACACCTTC
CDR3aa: CASSQAGQGRYGYTF

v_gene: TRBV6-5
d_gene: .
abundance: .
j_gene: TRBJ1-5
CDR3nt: TGTGCCAGCAGTTACAAGCAGGGCAATCAGCCCCAGCATTTT
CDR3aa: CASSYKQGNQPQHF

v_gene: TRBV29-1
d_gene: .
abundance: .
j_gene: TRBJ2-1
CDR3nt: TGCAGCGTTGACGACAGCCCAATCGGGCAGTTCTTC
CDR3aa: CSVDDSPIGQFF

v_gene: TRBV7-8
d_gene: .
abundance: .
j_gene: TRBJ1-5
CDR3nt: TGTGCCAGCAGCCCCCGGACCGTCAATCAGCCCCAGCATTTT
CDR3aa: CASSPRTVNQPQHF

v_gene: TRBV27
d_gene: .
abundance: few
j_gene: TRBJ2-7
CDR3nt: TGTGCCAGCAGTCGCAAGAGTACGTTCGACGAGCAGTACTTC
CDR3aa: CASSRKSTFDEQYF

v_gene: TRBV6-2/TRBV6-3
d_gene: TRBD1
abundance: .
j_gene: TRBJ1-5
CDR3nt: TGTGCCAGCAGTTCAGGGGGACAGGGGGCACAGCCCCAGCATTTT
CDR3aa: CASSSGGQGAQPQHF

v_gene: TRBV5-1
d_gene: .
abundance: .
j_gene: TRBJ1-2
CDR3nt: TGCGCCAGCAGCTCCGAAGATAGGGACTATGGCTACACCTTC
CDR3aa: CASSSEDRDYGYTF

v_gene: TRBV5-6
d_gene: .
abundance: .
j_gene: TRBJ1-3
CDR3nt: TGTGCCAGCAGCCTCGGGGGGATCACTGGAAACACCATATATTTT
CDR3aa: CASSLGGITGNTIYF

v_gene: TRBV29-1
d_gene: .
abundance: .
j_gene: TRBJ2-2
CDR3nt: TGCAGCGTTTATAACACCGGGGAGCTGTTTTTT
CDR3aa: CSVYNTGELFF

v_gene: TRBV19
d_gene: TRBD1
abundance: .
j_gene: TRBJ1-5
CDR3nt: TGTGCCACCCGGGAACAGGGGCCGGCCCAGCATTTT
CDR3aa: CATREQGPAQHF

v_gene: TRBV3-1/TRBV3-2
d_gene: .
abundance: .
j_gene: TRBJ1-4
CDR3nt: TGTGCCAGCAGCATGGCCGGCGAAAAACTGTTTTTT
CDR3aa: CASSMAGEKLFF